The subject of this entry is one T cell receptor beta chain. PCR used 60 Vbeta primers and 13 Jbeta primers. TCRdb keeps only in-frame clones here, not all; method: immunoSEQ multiplex PCR. The sample lists around 100,000 clones; 65% to 75% were seen once. This sample is part of a study of cytomegalovirus exposure and HLA in healthy donors. This CDR3 comprises 15 residues. V lost 7 bases to trimming and J lost 5 bases; unmatched junction nucleotides: 15. Looked up from germline, CDR1 is GTSNPN and CDR2 is SVGIG (reference sequence). The chain combines TRBV30 with TRBJ1-2, with TRBD1 identical over 8 bases. Sequencing input: PBMCs. The source is a man younger than 45 in good health and CMV-seronegative. The CDR3 is CASGTGDTRGYGYTF. The CDR3 DNA reads TGTGCCTCCGGGACAGGAGATACGAGGGGGTATGGCTACACCTTC.